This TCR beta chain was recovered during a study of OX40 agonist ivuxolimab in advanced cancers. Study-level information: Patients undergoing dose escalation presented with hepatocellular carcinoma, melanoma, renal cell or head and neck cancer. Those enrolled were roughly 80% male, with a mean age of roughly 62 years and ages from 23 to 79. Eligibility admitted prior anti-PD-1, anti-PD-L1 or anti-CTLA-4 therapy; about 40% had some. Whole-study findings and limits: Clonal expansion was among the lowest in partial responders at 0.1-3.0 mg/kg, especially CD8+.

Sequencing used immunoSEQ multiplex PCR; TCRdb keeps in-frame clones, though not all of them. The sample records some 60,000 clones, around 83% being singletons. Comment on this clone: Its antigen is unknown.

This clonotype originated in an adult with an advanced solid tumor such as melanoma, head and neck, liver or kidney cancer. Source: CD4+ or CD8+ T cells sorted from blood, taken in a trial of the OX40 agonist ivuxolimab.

The CDR3 DNA reads TGTGCCAGCAGTGCAGCCGGCTCGGGGAATGAAAAACTGTTTTTT. It codes for CASSAAGSGNEKLFF. The chain has TRBV6-6 and TRBJ1-4, with D uncertain. The CDR3 is made up of 15 amino acids. V was trimmed by 5 bases and J by 5 bases, leaving 15 bases between them. Germline V gene sequence: CDR1 MNHNY, CDR2 SVGAGI (reference sequence).